A selection of T cell receptor beta chains follows, all from one sample in a study of shared clonotypes between healthy human individuals. Sequencing was performed with immunoSEQ multiplex PCR; in TCRdb, only in-frame clones are kept and a portion is missing. Here the sample spans about 490,000 clones, 70% to 80% being singletons. The sample taken for sequencing was PBMCs. The receptors derive from a woman in her 40s in good health. Some clones in this sample may be carry-over from other donors' samples. Both conserved end residues are part of each CDR3.

J gene: TRBJ1-5; V gene: TRBV28; CDR3 protein: CASSPAQGGYQPQHF
J gene: TRBJ2-7; V gene: TRBV6-1; CDR3 protein: CASSPFRQSSYEQYF
J gene: TRBJ2-7; V gene: TRBV4-2; CDR3 protein: CASSQVVAGAYEQYF
J gene: TRBJ2-3; V gene: TRBV18; CDR3 protein: CASSPATAQGAGTQYF
J gene: TRBJ2-3; V gene: TRBV15; CDR3 protein: CATSRDPGQVGGTQYF
J gene: TRBJ1-1; V gene: TRBV6-1; CDR3 protein: CASSEALWATEAFF
J gene: TRBJ2-2; V gene: TRBV30; CDR3 protein: CAWIGRVGNTGELFF
J gene: TRBJ2-5; V gene: TRBV14; CDR3 protein: CASSRTSGETQYF
J gene: TRBJ2-1; V gene: TRBV5-3; CDR3 protein: CARSIADRALPYNEQFF
J gene: TRBJ1-3; V gene: TRBV9; CDR3 protein: CASSVDSRNTIYF
J gene: TRBJ2-1; V gene: TRBV7-2; CDR3 protein: CASSLTGSNEQFF
J gene: TRBJ1-1; V gene: TRBV19; CDR3 protein: CASSIVALTDTEAFF
J gene: TRBJ2-2; V gene: TRBV5-1; CDR3 protein: CASSLATSANTGELFF
J gene: TRBJ2-3; V gene: TRBV5-1; CDR3 protein: CASSTGTSGGSDTQYF
J gene: TRBJ1-4; V gene: TRBV2; CDR3 protein: CASSVLVGVGEKLFF
J gene: TRBJ2-5; V gene: TRBV5-1; CDR3 protein: CASSLGRSGGQETQYF
J gene: TRBJ2-5; V gene: TRBV5-3; CDR3 protein: CAGLKNIQETQYF
J gene: TRBJ2-3; V gene: TRBV27; CDR3 protein: CASSPAGGTDTQYF
J gene: TRBJ2-7; V gene: TRBV6-1; CDR3 protein: CATRQPSYEQYF
J gene: TRBJ2-7; V gene: TRBV2; CDR3 protein: CASFREISSYEQYF
J gene: TRBJ2-1; V gene: TRBV21-1; CDR3 protein: CASSKLTFVAGGYNEQFF
J gene: TRBJ2-7; V gene: TRBV6-5; CDR3 protein: CASSYSSYNGAYEQYF
J gene: TRBJ2-7; V gene: TRBV28; CDR3 protein: CASCAGGGSAYEQYF
J gene: TRBJ2-5; V gene: TRBV7-8; CDR3 protein: CASSVSGRTSPQETQYF
J gene: TRBJ2-1; V gene: TRBV11-3; CDR3 protein: CASSLGPPPGGEQFF
J gene: TRBJ2-3; V gene: TRBV13; CDR3 protein: CASSQDREDTDTQYF
J gene: TRBJ1-2; V gene: TRBV30; CDR3 protein: CACPGTGIYGYTF
J gene: TRBJ2-5; V gene: TRBV11-2; CDR3 protein: CATREQETQYF
J gene: TRBJ1-1; V gene: TRBV19; CDR3 protein: CASSRVGNTEAFF
J gene: TRBJ2-1; V gene: TRBV30; CDR3 protein: CAWTSGSFGEQFF
J gene: TRBJ1-5; V gene: TRBV28; CDR3 protein: CASERVGHYQPQHF
J gene: TRBJ1-1; V gene: TRBV10-3; CDR3 protein: CAIGQGAEAFF
J gene: TRBJ2-3; V gene: TRBV15; CDR3 protein: CATSMSGHITDTQYF
J gene: TRBJ2-1; V gene: TRBV7-3; CDR3 protein: CASSSLAGGYNEQFF
J gene: TRBJ2-3; V gene: TRBV14; CDR3 protein: CASSPWDFTDTQYF
J gene: TRBJ2-1; V gene: TRBV27; CDR3 protein: CASSSYLTSGHGGEQFF
J gene: TRBJ1-1; V gene: TRBV2; CDR3 protein: CASSEGLINTEAFF
J gene: TRBJ2-5; V gene: TRBV18; CDR3 protein: CASSPGQVQQETQYF
J gene: TRBJ2-3; V gene: TRBV7-9; CDR3 protein: CASSLNEVGGSTDTQYF
J gene: TRBJ1-1; V gene: TRBV5-8; CDR3 protein: CASSLIGYGNTEAFF
J gene: TRBJ1-2; V gene: TRBV10-2; CDR3 protein: CASSDGRGRTNYGYTF
J gene: TRBJ2-5; V gene: TRBV7-9; CDR3 protein: CASSLVETQYF
J gene: TRBJ2-1; V gene: TRBV2; CDR3 protein: CASSELGVDEQFF
J gene: TRBJ1-1; V gene: TRBV19; CDR3 protein: CASSMRDRSKAFF
J gene: TRBJ2-7; V gene: TRBV19; CDR3 protein: CASSESGRTTYEQYF
J gene: TRBJ1-2; V gene: TRBV2; CDR3 protein: CASSEPKRDYGYTF
J gene: TRBJ2-1; V gene: TRBV29-1; CDR3 protein: CSVERQYNEQFF
J gene: TRBJ2-7; V gene: TRBV2; CDR3 protein: CASRKHGTVSYEQYF